The sequence of this T cell receptor beta chain was determined in a study of OX40 agonist ivuxolimab in advanced cancers. Only in-frame clones appear in the TCRdb table, and some are missing; sequencing was by immunoSEQ multiplex PCR. This sample has about 36,000 clones, with 78% found just once. Germline CDR1 is WSHSY and CDR2 is SAAADI. This CDR3 is built from 12 residues. The ends were cut back, 3 bases at V and 10 bases at J, with 10 bases in the middle. Study-wide points: Expanded peripheral T-cell antigen specificity went undetermined.

A remark on this clone: Its specificity is unknown.

Cycle 7 day 1, cycle 4 day 1, and baseline were the timepoints at which blood was sampled. The V and J genes are TRBV10-2 and TRBJ2-1; tentatively, D is TRBD2 (5 bases). This clonotype originated in an adult with an advanced solid tumor such as melanoma, head and neck, liver or kidney cancer. The source material was CD4+ or CD8+ T cells sorted from blood, sampled in a trial of the OX40 agonist ivuxolimab. CDR3 region: CASSEIQREQFF. The CDR3 bases are TGCGCCAGCAGTGAAATCCAGCGGGAGCAGTTCTTC.